This T cell receptor (beta chain) was recovered during a study of blood T cell repertoires in COVID-19. Generated by immunoSEQ multiplex PCR, the TCRdb table keeps only in-frame clones and is missing some. The table records around 250,000 clones, 85% to 90% of them present only once. Germline CDR1 reads MNHEY; CDR2 reads SVGAGI. V gave up 7 bases and J gave up 10 bases, with 14 bases separating them. This CDR3 spans 13 amino acids. The chain joins TRBV6-5 to TRBJ1-6; no firm D call. The clonotype was recovered from a woman aged 70-85 years with active or convalescent COVID-19. Sequences were obtained from peripheral blood. CDR3: CASNKGGDSPLHF. The DNA of the CDR3 is TGTGCCAGCAATAAAGGCGGAGACTCACCCCTCCACTTT.